This T cell receptor (beta chain) was sequenced during a study of T cells in Graves' hyperthyroidism and ophthalmopathy. The sample holds many counts of this clonotype. Clinical symptoms, serum thyroxine and TRAb, thyroid ultrasound and orbital computed tomography were used for the diagnoses. Fresh peripheral blood, approximately 10 ml, was the source of the PBMCs. Amplified TCR beta CDR3 regions derived from RNA transcripts. Initially, a first-round RT-PCR of the TCR CDR3 employed the HTBI primer set. One entry per CDR3 protein results from TCRdb running MiXCR on the multiplex PCR reads. The data contain hundreds of thousands of distinct CDR3 sequences, around 15% of them singletons. Material: blood. This clonotype was obtained from a woman aged 25 to 45 with Graves' hyperthyroidism.

For the CDR3, the DNA is TGCAGTGCTACCGGGCTAGATAGAACGCAGTATTTT. Protein: CSATGLDRTQYF. The gene calls are TRBV20-1 and TRBJ2-3; D gene ambiguous. The germline V gene has CDR1 DFQATT and CDR2 SNEGSKA (reference sequence). This CDR3 has 12 residues. V was clipped by 4 bases and J by 9 bases, with 14 bases between them.